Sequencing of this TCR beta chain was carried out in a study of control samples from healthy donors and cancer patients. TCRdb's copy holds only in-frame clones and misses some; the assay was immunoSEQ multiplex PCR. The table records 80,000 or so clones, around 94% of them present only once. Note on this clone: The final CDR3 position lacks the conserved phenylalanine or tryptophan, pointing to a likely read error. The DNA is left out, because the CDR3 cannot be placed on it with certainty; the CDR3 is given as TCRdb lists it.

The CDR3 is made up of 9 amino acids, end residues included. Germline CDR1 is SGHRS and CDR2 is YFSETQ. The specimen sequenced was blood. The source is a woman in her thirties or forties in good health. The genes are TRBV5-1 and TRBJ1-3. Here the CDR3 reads CALQPGTFV.